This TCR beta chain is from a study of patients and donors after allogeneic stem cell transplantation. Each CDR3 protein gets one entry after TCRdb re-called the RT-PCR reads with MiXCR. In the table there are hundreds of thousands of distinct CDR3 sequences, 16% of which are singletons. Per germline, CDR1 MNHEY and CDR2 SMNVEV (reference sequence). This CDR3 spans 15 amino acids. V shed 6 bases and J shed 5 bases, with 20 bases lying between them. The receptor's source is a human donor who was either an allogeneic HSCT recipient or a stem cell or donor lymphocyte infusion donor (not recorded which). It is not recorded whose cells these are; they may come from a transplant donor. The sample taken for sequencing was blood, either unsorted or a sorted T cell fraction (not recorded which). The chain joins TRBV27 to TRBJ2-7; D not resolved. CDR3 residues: CASSPYPSDDDEQYF. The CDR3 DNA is TGTGCCAGCAGCCCCTATCCCAGCGACGATGACGAGCAGTACTTC.